These 27 T cell receptor beta chains came from one sample sequenced in a study of T cell responses to AZD1222 COVID-19 vaccine (dated by TCRdb to the early 2020s). This sample's time point label indicates: about 28 days (+/-7) after the second vaccine dose. The library was obtained by the immunoSEQ multiplex PCR assay. Entries here come from immuneACCESS through TCRdb and include only in-frame sequences with V and J called. Some clones fail to appear in such tables; in the studies checked, an unresolved V gene covers under half of the shortfall, and the cause of the remainder is unknown. This sample is represented by about 180,000 clones; roughly 91% of them were singletons. The ten largest clonotypes hold about 25% of the sample. Sample: peripheral blood, taken 28 days after the second AZD1222 dose. The receptors were gathered from an adult who received the AZD1222 COVID-19 vaccine.

The V and J genes are TRBV5-1 and TRBJ2-4, with D uncertain. With 1 base removed from V and 6 bases from J, the gap between germline ends came to 11 bases. The length of the CDR3 is 14 residues. Germline V gives CDR1 SGHRS, CDR2 YFSETQ. The DNA for the CDR3 is TGCGCCAGCAGCTTGACAGAACCGGGAAACATTCAGTACTTC. It codes for CASSLTEPGNIQYF.

The genes are TRBV19 and TRBJ2-5; D is ambiguous. Trimming took off 5 bases at V and 5 bases at J, with 15 bases between the two ends. Germline CDR1 and CDR2: LNHDA and SQIVND (reference sequence). This CDR3 has 14 amino acids. CDR3 sequence reads: CASSAFNPSETQYF. DNA of the CDR3: TGTGCCAGTAGTGCTTTTAATCCCTCCGAGACCCAGTACTTC.

The V call is TRBV6-2 or TRBV6-3, the J call TRBJ1-2, with D perhaps matching TRBD1 (5 bases). V gave up 5 bases and J gave up 2 bases, with 24 bases separating them. This CDR3 comprises 18 residues. The germline CDR1 and CDR2 sequences are MNHEY and SVGEGT. For the CDR3, the DNA is TGTGCCAGCAGTACGAGGCGGATCGGGACGGACCGGAACTATGGCTACACCTTC. This translates into CASSTRRIGTDRNYGYTF.

The chain uses TRBV5-6 and TRBJ2-7; D might be TRBD1 (6 bases). The V end lost 0 bases, the J end lost 7 bases, and 11 bases lay between the germline ends. This CDR3 comprises 13 residues. Germline V gene data show CDR1 as SGHDT and CDR2 as YYEEEE. Here the CDR3 DNA reads TGTGCCAGCAGCTTGGCCCAAAGGGGGGAGCAGTACTTC. This sequence encodes CASSLAQRGEQYF.

The chain combines TRBV15 with TRBJ2-3, with D possibly matching TRBD1 (5 bases). Trimming cost V 0 bases and J 0 bases, with 10 bases left between them. Germline V lookup: CDR1 LNHNV, CDR2 YYDKDF (reference sequence). The CDR3 sequence is 16 residues long. The CDR3, as DNA: TGTGCCACCAGCAGAGATTCGACAGCTAGCACAGATACGCAGTATTTT. It codes for CATSRDSTASTDTQYF.

The rearrangement joins TRBV23-1 to TRBJ2-7, with 7 bases matching TRBD2. TRBV23-1 is assigned to the ORF class and has an uncertain function. V trimming: 6 bases; J trimming: 2 bases; junction bases outside the gene matches: 7. This CDR3 spans 14 amino acids. In DNA form, the CDR3 reads TGCGCCAGCAGCGTCACGGGGGGTACCTACGAGCAGTACTTC. It encodes CASSVTGGTYEQYF.

The chain has TRBV4-3 and TRBJ1-2; possible D gene TRBD1, 5 bases. Germline assignment: CDR1 LGHNA and CDR2 YSLEER. With 0 bases removed from V and 2 bases from J, the gap between germline ends came to 13 bases. The CDR3 contains 16 residues. CDR3 in amino acids: CASSQDHGAGNYGYTF. CDR3 DNA sequence: TGCGCCAGCAGCCAAGATCACGGCGCAGGGAACTATGGCTACACCTTC.

As for this clone: Other DNA sequences in the sample encode the same CDR3. V usage is TRBV5-1 and J usage is TRBJ2-7, with D perhaps given as TRBD1 or TRBD2 (5 bases each). The CDR3 is 14 residues long. The germline gives CDR1 SGHRS, CDR2 YFSETQ. V lost 0 bases and J lost 3, with 10 bases in between. The DNA for the CDR3 is TGCGCCAGCAGCTTGGAGAGGGGAAACTACGAGCAGTACTTC. It is translated as CASSLERGNYEQYF.

The genes are TRBV30 and TRBJ2-2; 8 bases align to TRBD1. J lost 7 bases, V lost 2 bases, and 9 bases had no gene match. The CDR3 is 15 amino acids. Germline-derived CDR1 and CDR2 are GTSNPN and SVGIG (reference sequence). The CDR3 here is CAWSHQGARNGELFF. DNA of the CDR3: TGTGCCTGGAGTCATCAGGGGGCTAGGAACGGGGAGCTGTTTTTT. Full variable domain (outside the CDR3, taken from reference TRBV30 and TRBJ2-2): SQTIHQWPATLVQPVGSPLSLECTVEGTSNPNLYWYRQAAGRGLQLLFYSVGIGQISSEVPQNLSASRPQDRQFILSSKKLLLSDSGFYLCAWSHQGARNGELFFGEGSRLTVL.

This chain links TRBV19 with TRBJ2-7; D uncertain. V was cut by 5 bases and J by 0 bases, with 5 bases left in between. The germline gives CDR1 LNHDA, CDR2 SQIVND (reference sequence). The CDR3 is 12 amino acids. The CDR3 here is CASSSFSYEQYF. The CDR3 nucleotides read TGTGCCAGTAGTTCTTTCTCCTACGAGCAGTACTTC. Full variable domain (outside the CDR3, taken from reference TRBV19 and TRBJ2-7): DGGITQSPKYLFRKEGQNVTLSCEQNLNHDAMYWYRQDPGQGLRLIYYSQIVNDFQKGDIAEGYSVSREKKESFPLTVTSAQKNPTAFYLCASSSFSYEQYFGPGTRLTVT.

This rearrangement joins TRBV7-2 to TRBJ2-1; D gene ambiguous. Looked up from germline, CDR1 is SGHTA and CDR2 is FQGNSA. Trimming shortened V by 2 bases and J by 8 bases, and 13 bases separated the two germline ends. The CDR3 runs 14 residues. CDR3 protein: CASSLTPRGYEQFF. DNA for the CDR3: TGTGCCAGCAGCTTAACCCCCCGCGGTTATGAGCAGTTCTTC.

This chain uses TRBV30 with TRBJ1-2; D ambiguous. This CDR3 is built from 11 residues. Germline CDR1 reads GTSNPN; CDR2 reads SVGIG (reference sequence). V was cut by 0 bases and J by 8 bases, with 7 bases left in between. The CDR3 sequence: CAWSVWWGYTF. The CDR3 DNA reads TGTGCCTGGAGTGTTTGGTGGGGCTACACCTTC.

This clone was detected a few times. The rearrangement uses TRBV19 and TRBJ2-2; 7 bases line up with TRBD2. The V gene's germline CDR1 is LNHDA and CDR2 SQIVND (reference sequence). Germline trimming cut 6 bases from V and 4 bases from J; bases unmatched to any gene: 8. The CDR3 extends over 15 amino acids. The CDR3 DNA sequence: TGTGCCAGTAGAAGGGAGGCGGGAGCCACCGGGGAGCTGTTTTTT. Amino acids: CASRREAGATGELFF.

The chain is built from TRBV18 and TRBJ2-1; 10 bases are shared with TRBD1. V was pared by 3 bases and J by 4 bases, with 6 bases of the junction left unmatched. CDR3 length equals 16 residues. CDR1 is KGHSH and CDR2 is LQKENI in the germline V gene. DNA of the CDR3: TGTGCCAGCTCACCGATTGGGGACAGGGGTTACAATGAGCAGTTCTTC. Translation gives CASSPIGDRGYNEQFF.

This sequence joins TRBV5-4 and TRBJ2-7, with 9 positions matching TRBD1. V lost 2 bases and J lost 3; bases outside the gene matches: 6. Germline V gene sequence: CDR1 SGHNT, CDR2 YYREEE (reference sequence). This CDR3 has 15 amino acids. CDR3 bases: TGTGCCAGCAGCTTCCCGGGACAGGGAAGCTACGAGCAGTACTTC. Protein: CASSFPGQGSYEQYF.

This chain joins TRBV12-3 or TRBV12-4 and TRBJ1-5, with unresolved D. V lost 6 bases, J lost 11 bases, and 14 bases lay in between. The CDR3 sequence is 12 residues long. CDR3 in amino acids: CASSSLRLTQHF. CDR3 nucleotide sequence: TGTGCCAGCAGCTCTCTAAGACTGACCCAGCATTTT.

The chain carries TRBV4-2 and TRBJ2-1; the match to TRBD2 covers 7 bases. The ends lost 0 bases at V and 4 bases at J; junction bases unmatched: 3. Germline CDR1 reads LGHNA; CDR2 reads YNFKEQ. The CDR3 spans 15 residues. The CDR3 loop reads CASSQDLAAYNEQFF. The CDR3 DNA is TGTGCCAGCAGCCAAGATCTAGCGGCATACAATGAGCAGTTCTTC.

The genes are TRBV5-1 and TRBJ1-2; TRBD1 is a possible D gene (6 bases). CDR1 SGHRS and CDR2 YFSETQ come from the germline V gene. This CDR3 region has 12 residues. Between the trimmed V and J ends, which lost 0 bases and 8 bases, there was a span of 8 bases. For the CDR3, the DNA is TGCGCCAGCAGCTTGGCAACAGGGGGCTACACCTTC. Its translation: CASSLATGGYTF.

This chain connects TRBV18 to TRBJ2-3, with 8 bases fitting TRBD2. Germline lookup yields CDR1 KGHSH and CDR2 LQKENI. The trim removed 3 bases at V and 3 bases at J, leaving 11 bases unmatched. The CDR3 spans 17 residues. The CDR3 here is CASSPFDAGGGTDTQYF. The DNA for the CDR3 is TGTGCCAGCTCACCCTTCGACGCGGGAGGTGGGACAGATACGCAGTATTTT.

This chain links TRBV6-5 with TRBJ1-5; TRBD1 matches 7 bases. CDR1 and CDR2 from the germline V gene are MNHEY and SVGAGI. V lost 5 bases and J lost 9; bases outside the gene matches: 7. The CDR3 is 13 amino acids. The CDR3 loop is CASSPGQQSPQHF. In DNA form, the CDR3 reads TGTGCCAGCAGTCCGGGACAGCAGTCGCCCCAGCATTTT.

The V and J genes are TRBV6-2 or TRBV6-3 and TRBJ1-5; possibly TRBD1 for D (5 bases). With 0 bases removed from V and 2 bases from J, the gap between germline ends came to 8 bases. This CDR3 spans 15 amino acids. Looked up from germline, CDR1 is MNHEY and CDR2 is SVGEGT. The CDR3 DNA is TGTGCCAGCAGTTACTCGGGGCACGGCAATCAGCCCCAGCATTTT. This sequence encodes CASSYSGHGNQPQHF.

This chain uses TRBV4-2 with TRBJ2-3, with TRBD2 matching 8 bases. Germline trimming cut 4 bases from V and 2 bases from J; bases unmatched to any gene: 8. There are 16 residues in the CDR3. The germline CDR1 and CDR2 sequences are LGHNA and YNFKEQ. CDR3 sequence reads: CASSLKEGLVTDTQYF. For the CDR3, the DNA is TGTGCCAGCAGCCTTAAGGAGGGACTAGTCACAGATACGCAGTATTTT.

V is TRBV30 and J is TRBJ2-3; perhaps TRBD2 as D (5 bases). The CDR3 length is 18 residues. CDR1 and CDR2 from the germline V gene are GTSNPN and SVGIG (reference sequence). Deletions cut 1 base from V and 0 bases from J, with 20 bases between. CDR3 sequence (DNA): TGTGCCTGGAGTGGCGGGTTTTTAAGCAGTGCTAGCACAGATACGCAGTATTTT. Amino acid sequence: CAWSGGFLSSASTDTQYF.

The chain carries TRBV5-4 and TRBJ1-4; TRBD1 matches at 9 bases. V lost 2 bases and J lost 8; bases outside the gene matches: 7. In germline, CDR1 is SGHNT, CDR2 YYREEE (reference sequence). The CDR3 length is 15 residues. The CDR3 loop is CASSLRTGEGEKLFF. The CDR3 DNA follows: TGTGCCAGCAGCTTAAGGACAGGGGAGGGAGAAAAACTGTTTTTT.

The J gene is TRBJ1-4, the V gene TRBV6-2 or TRBV6-3; unclear D gene. The CDR3 is 14 residues long. Germline CDR1 is MNHEY and CDR2 is SVGEGT. Trimming shortened V by 6 bases and J by 8 bases, and 16 bases separated the two germline ends. CDR3 nucleotides: TGTGCCAGCAGCGGAGAAGACGTATGGGAAAAACTGTTTTTT. Protein sequence: CASSGEDVWEKLFF.

The chain combines TRBV10-2 with TRBJ1-2; 10 bases are a match to TRBD1. The CDR3 has 15 residues. In germline, CDR1 is WSHSY, CDR2 SAAADI. The J segment lost 3 bases and the V segment lost 3 bases, leaving 4 bases of the junction unmatched. The CDR3 DNA reads TGCGCCAGCAGTGATCGGGACAGGGGTCACTATGGCTACACCTTC. It is translated as CASSDRDRGHYGYTF.

The chain couples TRBV19 to TRBJ2-2; D remains unclear. V gave up 0 bases and J gave up 5 bases, with 7 bases separating them. There are 14 residues in the CDR3. Germline V gene data show CDR1 as LNHDA and CDR2 as SQIVND (reference sequence). As DNA, the CDR3 is TGTGCCAGTAGTATAGACGGGTGGACCGGGGAGCTGTTTTTT. Protein product: CASSIDGWTGELFF.